The 8 T cell receptor beta chains presented below share a single source sample, sequenced in a study of T cell responses to AZD1222 COVID-19 vaccine. Method: immunoSEQ multiplex PCR; TCRdb's copy keeps in-frame clones and lacks some. The sample contains 130,000 to 150,000 clones, approximately 88% of which appear only once. The sample consisted of peripheral blood, taken 28 days after the second dose of the MenACWY control vaccine. All receptors derive from an adult who received the MenACWY meningococcal vaccine as a control.

The chain joins TRBV7-2 to TRBJ1-2, with D possibly matching TRBD1 (6 bases). V shed 1 base and J shed 7 bases, with 13 bases lying between them. The CDR3 loop spans 14 amino acids. Germline-derived CDR1 and CDR2 are SGHTA and FQGNSA. CDR3 residues: CASSLGTGLGGYTF. The CDR3 coding sequence is TGTGCCAGCAGCTTAGGTACAGGGCTGGGTGGCTACACCTTC.

This chain uses TRBV19 with TRBJ1-4; D call uncertain. Trimming left V 5 bases short and J 6 bases short, with 10 bases between. This CDR3 spans 13 amino acids. From germline, CDR1 is LNHDA and CDR2 SQIVND (reference sequence). In nucleotides, the CDR3 is TGTGCCAGTAGTGTGGACGGGGATGAAAAACTGTTTTTT. Protein product: CASSVDGDEKLFF.

This clone was seen a single time. The chain carries TRBV5-1 and TRBJ2-5, with D unclear. CDR1 is SGHRS and CDR2 is YFSETQ in the germline V gene. This CDR3 has 15 residues. Trimming removed 0 bases from V and 0 bases from J, with 9 bases in between. CDR3: CASSLENSYQETQYF. For the CDR3, the DNA is TGCGCCAGCAGCTTGGAAAACAGCTACCAAGAGACCCAGTACTTC.

The genes are TRBV11-2 and TRBJ1-1; D unresolved. The CDR3 is made up of 12 amino acids. Germline V lookup: CDR1 SGHAT, CDR2 FQNNGV. The germline V and J ends were trimmed by 0 bases and 4 bases, with 3 bases remaining between them. The CDR3 spells CASSLDGTEAFF. The DNA of the CDR3 is TGTGCCAGCAGCTTAGACGGCACTGAAGCTTTCTTT.

The chain combines TRBV11-2 with TRBJ1-1, with D hard to call. Trimming left V 5 bases short and J 6 bases short, with 7 bases between. This CDR3 comprises 11 residues. Germline CDR1 and CDR2: SGHAT and FQNNGV. CDR3 loop: CASSLHSEAFF. The CDR3 DNA reads TGTGCCAGCAGCCTACACTCTGAAGCTTTCTTT.

This clone was counted at least ten times. The CDR3 loop is CASSNFQRAKGYTF. CDR3 sequence (DNA): TGTGCCAGCAGTAATTTTCAGAGAGCTAAAGGCTACACCTTC. This chain links TRBV28 with TRBJ1-2; D not certain. Between the trimmed V and J ends, which lost 5 bases and 8 bases, there was a span of 18 bases. The germline CDR1 and CDR2 sequences are MDHEN and SYDVKM. This CDR3 is 14 amino acids long.

This chain joins TRBV29-1 and TRBJ2-3; 7 nucleotides align to TRBD1. Per the germline V gene, CDR1 is SQVTM and CDR2 is ANQGSEA. CDR3 length equals 15 residues. Trimming cost V 3 bases and J 2 bases; bases outside gene matches: 8. CDR3 nucleotides: TGCAGCGTTGATCAAGGGGGCAGAGCCACAGATACGCAGTATTTT. Amino acid sequence: CSVDQGGRATDTQYF.

The rearrangement links TRBV7-2 to TRBJ1-5; 9 positions match TRBD1. Germline V gene data show CDR1 as SGHTA and CDR2 as FQGNSA. Germline trimming cut 4 bases from V and 1 base from J; bases unmatched to any gene: 2. The CDR3 runs to 15 residues. CDR3: CASSYGQGSNQPQHF. The CDR3 nucleotides are TGTGCCAGCAGCTACGGACAGGGGAGCAATCAGCCCCAGCATTTT.